A selection of T cell receptor beta chains follows, all from one sample in a study of shared clonotypes between healthy human individuals. Measured with immunoSEQ multiplex PCR; TCRdb has only the in-frame clones, and not every one. The profile shows 1,500,000 or so clones, 98% of them singletons. The sequencing sample was made of naive CD4+ T cells sorted from blood. These receptors were taken from a man aged 30-40 years in good health. The CDR3 runs from the conserved cysteine through the conserved F or W. A D gene is named only where the DNA matches it firmly. Rows may omit the clone size; those that give it use once, few, many or a size class.

-,TRBJ1-1,TRBV7-9,-,CASSFSGRDTEAFF,TGTGCCAGCAGCTTTTCAGGGAGGGACACTGAAGCTTTCTTT
-,TRBJ2-7,TRBV18,-,CASSSQGGSYEQYF,TGTGCCAGCTCGTCACAGGGGGGGTCCTACGAGCAGTACTTC
TRBD2,TRBJ2-1,TRBV6-1,-,CASSGLAGVHNEQFF,TGTGCCAGCAGTGGACTAGCGGGAGTTCACAATGAGCAGTTCTTC
-,TRBJ2-1,TRBV5-4,-,CASSGDFYNEQFF,TGTGCCAGCAGCGGGGACTTTTACAATGAGCAGTTCTTC
-,TRBJ2-7,TRBV11-2,-,CASSPGFRGYEQYF,TGTGCCAGCAGCCCGGGGTTCCGAGGATACGAGCAGTACTTC
TRBD1,TRBJ2-7,TRBV27,-,CASSPRRTGASYEQYF,TGTGCCAGCAGTCCAAGGCGGACAGGGGCCTCCTACGAGCAGTACTTC
TRBD2,TRBJ2-3,TRBV6-1,-,CASSKLAGGADTQYF,TGTGCCAGCAGTAAACTAGCGGGAGGGGCAGATACGCAGTATTTT
TRBD1,TRBJ2-2,TRBV6-1,-,CASSKKTGPGELFF,TGTGCCAGCAGTAAAAAGACAGGGCCCGGGGAGCTGTTTTTT
TRBD1,TRBJ1-1,TRBV19,-,CASSMDRAGEAFF,TGTGCCAGTAGTATGGACAGGGCGGGTGAAGCTTTCTTT
TRBD1,TRBJ1-5,TRBV28,-,CASSPETGQGNQPQHF,TGTGCCAGCAGTCCCGAGACAGGGCAGGGCAATCAGCCCCAGCATTTT
-,TRBJ2-5,TRBV11-3,-,CASSDGFRGQETQYF,TGTGCCAGCAGCGACGGGTTTAGGGGGCAAGAGACCCAGTACTTC
-,TRBJ1-4,TRBV5-4,-,CASSLAGVNEKLFF,TGTGCCAGCAGCTTAGCCGGGGTAAATGAAAAACTGTTTTTT
-,TRBJ1-3,TRBV9,-,CASSVGIAGNTIYF,TGTGCCAGCAGCGTAGGAATAGCCGGAAACACCATATATTTT
-,TRBJ1-1,TRBV19,once,CASSLHSALNTEAFF,TGTGCCAGTAGTCTCCACAGTGCATTGAACACTGAAGCTTTCTTT
-,TRBJ2-2,TRBV19,-,CASRRLRNTGELFF,TGTGCCAGTAGACGTCTGAGGAACACCGGGGAGCTGTTTTTT
-,TRBJ2-7,TRBV9,-,CASSGPRGAGNSEQYF,TGTGCCAGCAGCGGACCACGGGGGGCGGGTAACAGCGAGCAGTACTTC
TRBD2,TRBJ2-5,TRBV5-1,-,CASSHGLAGGEETQYF,TGCGCCAGCAGCCATGGACTAGCGGGAGGGGAAGAGACCCAGTACTTC
TRBD2,TRBJ2-1,TRBV6-6,once,CASSYSREGTYNEQFF,TGTGCCAGCAGTTACAGCCGGGAGGGCACCTACAATGAGCAGTTCTTC
-,TRBJ2-1,TRBV7-9,-,CAPGTLYNEQFF,TGTGCCCCAGGGACGCTCTACAATGAGCAGTTCTTC
TRBD1,TRBJ2-7,TRBV10-3,once,CATKGTDGNEQYF,TGTGCCACCAAAGGGACAGACGGGAACGAGCAGTACTTC
-,TRBJ1-3,TRBV7-9,-,CASSLAPRISGNTIYF,TGTGCCAGCAGCTTAGCGCCTCGGATCTCTGGAAACACCATATATTTT
TRBD2,TRBJ2-7,TRBV28,-,CASSLELAGPEEQYF,TGTGCCAGCAGTTTAGAACTAGCGGGACCCGAGGAGCAGTACTTC
TRBD2,TRBJ2-7,TRBV7-9,-,CASSPLASGTYEQYF,TGTGCCAGCAGCCCCCTAGCTAGCGGAACCTACGAGCAGTACTTC
-,TRBJ1-2,TRBV4-1,-,CASSRMEGNYGYTF,TGCGCCAGCAGCCGCATGGAGGGTAACTATGGCTACACCTTC
TRBD2,TRBJ2-1,TRBV19,once,CASRGLAGDRNEQFF,TGTGCCAGTAGAGGGCTAGCGGGAGACCGCAATGAGCAGTTCTTC
-,TRBJ2-6,TRBV11-2,-,CASSLVAAGVAGANVLTF,TGTGCCAGCAGCTTAGTGGCGGCAGGGGTGGCTGGGGCCAACGTCCTGACTTTC
-,TRBJ2-1,TRBV30,-,CAWNSGHYNEQFF,TGTGCCTGGAATAGCGGACACTACAATGAGCAGTTCTTC
-,TRBJ2-7,TRBV9,-,CASSVGVEVHYEQYF,TGTGCCAGCAGCGTCGGGGTGGAGGTCCACTACGAGCAGTACTTC
-,TRBJ2-3,TRBV7-8,-,CASSPLWDGSTDTQYF,TGTGCCAGCAGCCCTCTCTGGGACGGTAGCACAGATACGCAGTATTTT
TRBD2,TRBJ2-7,TRBV10-3,-,CAIKNLAGGAHEQYF,TGTGCCATCAAAAACCTAGCGGGAGGGGCCCACGAGCAGTACTTC
TRBD2,TRBJ2-7,TRBV7-8,-,CASSPFYKREDPEQYF,TGTGCCAGCAGCCCCTTCTATAAGCGGGAGGATCCCGAGCAGTACTTC
TRBD1,TRBJ2-3,TRBV13,-,CASSLTGTWDTQYF,TGTGCCAGCAGCCTGACAGGGACATGGGATACGCAGTATTTT
-,TRBJ1-2,TRBV6-4,-,CASSPGQGVSNYGYTF,TGTGCCAGCAGTCCGGGACAAGGCGTTTCTAACTATGGCTACACCTTC
TRBD1,TRBJ1-2,TRBV19,-,CASKGTESNYGYTF,TGTGCCAGTAAAGGGACAGAGAGTAACTATGGCTACACCTTC
TRBD1,TRBJ1-2,TRBV9,-,CASRARGQGVGGYTF,TGTGCCAGCAGAGCAAGGGGACAGGGGGTCGGTGGCTACACCTTC
-,TRBJ2-7,TRBV27,-,CASSYRGTFGIRYEQYF,TGTGCCAGCAGTTACCGGGGGACTTTTGGGATCCGCTACGAGCAGTACTTC
TRBD2,TRBJ2-7,TRBV28,-,CASSLSGRAHEQYF,TGTGCCAGCAGTCTTAGCGGGAGGGCCCACGAGCAGTACTTC
-,TRBJ2-7,TRBV6-1,-,CASSEARRGAEQYF,TGTGCCAGCAGTGAAGCCAGGAGAGGGGCCGAGCAGTACTTC
-,TRBJ2-7,TRBV11-2,-,CASSPSREQYF,TGTGCCAGCAGCCCGAGTCGGGAGCAGTACTTC
TRBD2,TRBJ2-1,TRBV7-8,once,CASSLGGASGAGNEQFF,TGTGCCAGCAGCTTAGGTGGGGCTAGCGGGGCGGGCAATGAGCAGTTCTTC
-,TRBJ1-5,TRBV19,-,CASRKSPHGGQPQHF,TGTGCCAGTAGGAAAAGCCCCCACGGCGGTCAGCCCCAGCATTTT
-,TRBJ2-7,TRBV5-6,-,CASSLGGTNTYEQYF,TGTGCCAGCAGCTTGGGCGGGACCAATACCTACGAGCAGTACTTC
-,TRBJ2-7,TRBV19,once,CASSIGGSYEQYF,TGTGCCAGTAGTATAGGCGGATCCTACGAGCAGTACTTC
-,TRBJ2-7,TRBV25-1,-,CASSGPPGRIGFYEQYF,TGTGCCAGCAGTGGACCCCCGGGACGCATAGGATTCTACGAGCAGTACTTC